This TCR beta chain was observed in a study of T cell responses to AZD1222 COVID-19 vaccine. There are 13 residues in the CDR3. The germline V gene encodes CDR1 MNHEY and CDR2 SMNVEV (reference sequence). The germline V and J ends were trimmed by 3 bases and 3 bases, with 8 bases remaining between them. Generated by immunoSEQ multiplex PCR, the TCRdb table keeps only in-frame clones and is missing some. The sample shows 110,000 to 150,000 clones, around 90% of them seen only once. Material: peripheral blood, obtained on day 0 of AZD1222 vaccination. V is TRBV27 and J is TRBJ2-5; D could derive from TRBD1 or TRBD2 (5 bases each). This clonotype was sampled from an adult in good health. The CDR3 coding sequence is TGTGCCAGCAGTTTTCGAGGGGAAGAGACCCAGTACTTC. Translation: CASSFRGEETQYF.